Following are 15 T cell receptor beta chains from one sample sequenced in a study of blood T cell repertoires in COVID-19. Only in-frame clones appear in the TCRdb table, and some are missing; sequencing was by immunoSEQ multiplex PCR. The sample records some 87,000 clones, around 82% being singletons. The specimen sequenced was peripheral blood. All receptors derive from a man between 50 and 59 years old who had recovered from COVID-19.

V and J are TRBV5-1 and TRBJ2-1, with 7 bases aligning to TRBD2. The CDR3 has 14 residues. CDR1 is SGHRS and CDR2 is YFSETQ in the germline V gene. Germline trimming cut 2 bases from V and 7 bases from J; bases unmatched to any gene: 6. As DNA, the CDR3 is TGCGCCAGCAGCTTTAAAGGGAGGGAGAATGAGCAGTTCTTC. Its translation is CASSFKGRENEQFF.

V is TRBV25-1 and J is TRBJ2-2; TRBD1 aligns across 10 bases. CDR3 size: 16 residues. Germline lookup yields CDR1 MGHDK and CDR2 SYGVNS. Germline trimming cut 4 bases from V and 8 bases from J; bases unmatched to any gene: 10. The CDR3 bases are TGTGCCAGCAGTGGAGGGACAGGGGATAGGGTGGGGGAGCTGTTTTTT. It codes for CASSGGTGDRVGELFF.

The chain is built from TRBV4-3 and TRBJ2-7; possible D gene TRBD1, 7 bases. Germline V CDR1 and CDR2: LGHNA, YSLEER. The V end was cut by 0 bases, the J end by 1 base, with 13 bases between. This CDR3 comprises 16 residues. The CDR3 spells CASSQDSGGLSYEQYF. The CDR3 DNA reads as TGCGCCAGCAGCCAAGATTCAGGGGGACTTTCCTACGAGCAGTACTTC.

The chain joins TRBV24-1 to TRBJ2-5, with D possibly being TRBD2 (6 bases). CDR3 length: 15 residues. CDR1 and CDR2 from the germline V gene are KGHDR and SFDVKD. Trimming took off 1 base at V and 5 bases at J, with 13 bases between the two ends. The CDR3 bases are TGTGCCACCAGTGATTTCTCCGGGAGAGGGGAGACCCAGTACTTC. As protein: CATSDFSGRGETQYF.

This chain links TRBV29-1 with TRBJ2-5; D is unresolved. The germline V and J ends were trimmed by 1 base and 4 bases, with 19 bases remaining between them. The CDR3 extends over 16 amino acids. The V gene's germline CDR1 is SQVTM and CDR2 ANQGSEA. DNA of the CDR3: TGCAGCGTTGAAGGCTTTAGTTTACGTTTCCCAGAGACCCAGTACTTC. It codes for CSVEGFSLRFPETQYF.

V and J are TRBV7-2 and TRBJ2-7, with 7 bases matching TRBD1. Trimming took 5 bases from V and 2 from J; bases not matched to a gene: 6. The germline V gene has CDR1 SGHTA and CDR2 FQGNSA. The CDR3 is made up of 14 amino acids. As DNA, the CDR3 is TGTGCCAGCAGCCCGCGACAGGGCGCCTACGAGCAGTACTTC. Its protein product is CASSPRQGAYEQYF.

The chain combines TRBV5-1 with TRBJ1-6; D not resolved. This CDR3 spans 15 amino acids. Germline lookup yields CDR1 SGHRS and CDR2 YFSETQ. V lost 1 base to trimming and J lost 5 bases, with 10 bases between them. Written as DNA, the CDR3 is TGCGCCAGCAGCTTGAACGGAGATAATAATTCACCCCTCCACTTT. Its protein is CASSLNGDNNSPLHF.

The V and J genes are TRBV14 and TRBJ1-1, with 8 bases fitting TRBD1. Germline CDR1 reads SGHDN; CDR2 reads FVKESK. Trimming took 2 bases from V and 5 from J; bases not matched to a gene: 7. The CDR3 spans 15 residues. CDR3: CASSQRTGQGTEAFF. CDR3 DNA: TGTGCCAGCAGCCAACGGACAGGGCAAGGGACTGAAGCTTTCTTT.

The chain employs TRBV18 and TRBJ2-7, with TRBD1 identical over 11 bases. V shed 3 bases, J shed 5 bases, and the junction held 3 bases outside the gene matches. CDR3 length: 14 amino acids. The germline V gene encodes CDR1 KGHSH and CDR2 LQKENI. The CDR3 spells CASSPGQGGNEQYF. The CDR3 DNA reads as TGTGCCAGCTCACCGGGACAGGGGGGCAACGAGCAGTACTTC.

This sequence joins TRBV6-5 and TRBJ1-1; D not certain. Germline CDR1 is MNHEY and CDR2 is SVGAGI. V lost 9 bases and J 7 bases, leaving 15 bases between the germline ends. CDR3 length equals 12 residues. This CDR3 reads CASRNIADEAFF. In DNA form, the CDR3 reads TGTGCCAGTAGGAATATTGCGGATGAAGCTTTCTTT.

The chain recombines TRBV5-1 with TRBJ1-6, with D hard to call. Per the germline V gene, CDR1 is SGHRS and CDR2 is YFSETQ. This CDR3 spans 14 amino acids. Between the trimmed V and J ends, which lost 0 bases and 9 bases, there was a span of 10 bases. DNA for the CDR3: TGCGCCAGCAGCTTGGGCTACGAGAGTTCACCCCTCCACTTT. Encoded protein: CASSLGYESSPLHF.

V is TRBV19 and J is TRBJ1-1; D gene unclear. The CDR3 runs to 13 residues. V lost 7 bases to trimming and J lost 1 base, with 10 bases between them. Germline CDR1 is LNHDA and CDR2 is SQIVND (reference sequence). CDR3 bases: TGTGCCAGTATCTCGGAGCGGAACACTGAAGCTTTCTTT. Translated: CASISERNTEAFF. Drawing the rest from reference TRBV19 and TRBJ1-1, the complete variable domain is DGGITQSPKYLFRKEGQNVTLSCEQNLNHDAMYWYRQDPGQGLRLIYYSQIVNDFQKGDIAEGYSVSREKKESFPLTVTSAQKNPTAFYLCASISERNTEAFFGQGTRLTVV.

This clone was counted a single time. The chain has TRBV13 and TRBJ1-1; no clear D. V lost 6 bases, J lost 4 bases, and 9 bases lay in between. The CDR3 contains 12 residues. The germline CDR1 and CDR2 sequences are PRHDT and FYEKMQ (reference sequence). This CDR3 is CASRSGFTEAFF. The CDR3 coding sequence is TGTGCCAGCAGGTCAGGATTCACTGAAGCTTTCTTT.

V is TRBV20-1 and J is TRBJ1-5; tentative D call: TRBD1 (6 bases). Per germline, CDR1 DFQATT and CDR2 SNEGSKA (reference sequence). This CDR3 has 17 amino acids. V was clipped by 3 bases and J by 2 bases, with 20 bases between them. The CDR3 sequence: CSASWVGGGVRNQPQHF. CDR3 nucleotides: TGCAGTGCTAGTTGGGTAGGGGGTGGAGTGCGCAATCAGCCCCAGCATTTT.

The chain is built from TRBV7-5 and TRBJ1-2; the table gives TRBD1 as D, unverified against the DNA. TRBV7-5 is labeled a pseudogene. The CDR3 consists of 16 residues. This chain's CDR3 is CARSSYRDRGNYGYTF. The CDR3 DNA is TGTGCCAGAAGCTCGTACCGGGACAGGGGAAACTATGGCTACACCTTC.